A single sample is the source of the 2 T cell receptor beta chains below, sequenced in a study of OX40 agonist ivuxolimab in advanced cancers. Assay: immunoSEQ multiplex PCR; the TCRdb copy retains only in-frame clones and omits some. This sample carries over 25,000 clones, about four fifths of them seen once, and the ten largest clones take under 30%. Sample: CD4+ or CD8+ T cells sorted from blood, taken in a trial of the OX40 agonist ivuxolimab. The receptors were sampled from an adult with an advanced solid tumor such as melanoma, head and neck, liver or kidney cancer.

V gene TRBV5-4 combines with J gene TRBJ1-2, with TRBD1 as a possible D gene (6 bases). There are 14 residues in the CDR3. Germline CDR1 and CDR2: SGHNT and YYREEE (reference sequence). V gave up 0 bases and J gave up 2 bases, with 8 bases separating them. CDR3 sequence (DNA): TGTGCCAGCAGCTTGGGACAGGAGAACTATGGCTACACCTTC. Its protein is CASSLGQENYGYTF.

The rearrangement links TRBV10-3 to TRBJ1-5; D remains unclear. Trimming took 0 bases from V and 9 from J, leaving 9 bases between them. The length of the CDR3 is 13 residues. From germline, CDR1 is ENHRY and CDR2 SYGVKD. This chain's CDR3 is CAISESEGLPQHF. CDR3 nucleotides: TGTGCCATCAGTGAGTCGGAAGGTCTGCCCCAGCATTTT.